A selection of T cell receptor beta chains follows, all from one sample in a study of blood T cell repertoires in COVID-19. Only in-frame clones appear in the TCRdb table, and some are missing; sequencing was by immunoSEQ multiplex PCR. In the table there are just over 650,000 clones, around 90% of which are singletons. Sequences were obtained from peripheral blood. These receptors came from a woman aged 18-30 years with acute or convalescent COVID-19. Both conserved end residues are part of each CDR3. D genes are given only for firm matches. Not all rows give a size; the values are once, few, many and, for expanded clones, a class.

>NA|NA|TRBJ1-3|TRBV7-3
TGTGCCAGCAGCTCACGATACCACAGGCACCGCTCTGGAAACACCATATATTTT
CASSSRYHRHRSGNTIYF
>NA|NA|TRBJ1-4|TRBV2
TGTGCCAGCAACTCTCAGGGTATGGCAACTAATGAAAAACTGTTTTTT
CASNSQGMATNEKLFF
>NA|NA|TRBJ1-3|TRBV2
TGTGCCAGCAGTGACAGGGCTGGAAACACCATATATTTT
CASSDRAGNTIYF
>NA|TRBD1|TRBJ1-1|TRBV30
TGTGCCTGGAGCGGGGACAGGGGAGGGAAGGGGAGCACTGAAGCTTTCTTT
CAWSGDRGGKGSTEAFF
>NA|TRBD2|TRBJ2-7|TRBV4-2
TGTGCCAGCAGCCCTAGGGAGGGCTACGAGCAGTACTTC
CASSPREGYEQYF
>NA|NA|TRBJ2-5|TRBV2
TGTGCCAGCAGTTCCACTCGGGGGATCTCAAGGGAGACCCAGTACTTC
CASSSTRGISRETQYF
>few|NA|TRBJ2-3|TRBV7-2
TGTGCCAGCAGCCTCCGAGGTGTTCGCACAGATACGCAGTATTTT
CASSLRGVRTDTQYF
>once|TRBD1|TRBJ2-6|TRBV19
TGTGCCAGTAGAGAACAGTTAGGACAGGAATCGTCTGGGGCCAACGTCCTGACTTTC
CASREQLGQESSGANVLTF
>NA|NA|TRBJ2-7|TRBV20-1
TGCAGTGCTAAGAGCTCCTACGAGCAGTACTTC
CSAKSSYEQYF
>NA|TRBD1|TRBJ1-4|TRBV6-5
TGTGCCAGCAGTTACCGATGGGGACAGGGAAATGAAAAACTGTTTTTT
CASSYRWGQGNEKLFF
>NA|NA|TRBJ1-1|TRBV29-1
TGCAGCGTCACGGGGGCTGAAGCTTTCTTT
CSVTGAEAFF
>few|NA|TRBJ1-2|TRBV29-1
TGCAGCGTGACAGAGAACTATGGCTACACCTTC
CSVTENYGYTF
>once|NA|TRBJ2-7|TRBV6-1
TGTGCCAGCAGTGAAGCCGTCCACGAGCAGTACTTC
CASSEAVHEQYF
>NA|NA|TRBJ1-3|TRBV27
TGTGCCAGCAGTTTATCGGGGGCCCGTTCTGGAAACACCATATATTTT
CASSLSGARSGNTIYF
>NA|NA|TRBJ1-2|TRBV2
TGTGCCAGCTCCCAGGAAGGGGGTGGCTACACCTTC
CASSQEGGGYTF
>NA|NA|TRBJ1-2|TRBV28
TGTGCCAGCAGTTTGTATGACTCTGGCTACACCTTC
CASSLYDSGYTF
>NA|NA|TRBJ1-2|TRBV4-1
TGCGCCAGCAGCCAAGGACGGGTAGCTAACTATGGCTACACCTTC
CASSQGRVANYGYTF
>NA|TRBD1|TRBJ2-7|TRBV4-1
TGCGCCAGCAGCCAAGTGGACAGGGGCCTTTACGAGCAGTACTTC
CASSQVDRGLYEQYF
>NA|NA|TRBJ2-3|TRBV5-4
TGTGCCAGCAAGGGGGGGAGCACAGATACGCAGTATTTT
CASKGGSTDTQYF
>NA|NA|TRBJ2-3|TRBV5-4
TGTGCCAGCAGCCCATCCGGGGGAAGCACAGATACGCAGTATTTT
CASSPSGGSTDTQYF
>NA|NA|TRBJ1-2|TRBV6-5
TGTGCCAGCAGTTACAAGGGGGATTTGAACTATGGCTACACCTTC
CASSYKGDLNYGYTF
>NA|TRBD1|TRBJ1-2|TRBV7-9
TGTGCCAGCAGCGACGACAGGGACGATGGCTACACCTTC
CASSDDRDDGYTF
>NA|TRBD1|TRBJ2-1|TRBV12-5
TGTGCTAGTGGTCCCGGGACAGAGAATGAGCAGTTCTTC
CASGPGTENEQFF
>NA|NA|TRBJ1-1|TRBV11-2
TGTGCCAGCAGCTTAGGAACAGGGACCCCTGAAGCTTTCTTT
CASSLGTGTPEAFF
>NA|NA|TRBJ1-1|TRBV29-1
TGCAGCGTTGAAGATCTAAGAAACACTGAAGCTTTCTTT
CSVEDLRNTEAFF
>NA|TRBD1|TRBJ1-1|TRBV3-1/TRBV3-2
TGTGCCAGCAGCCGGGGACAGGGTGACACTGAAGCTTTCTTT
CASSRGQGDTEAFF
>NA|NA|TRBJ1-1|TRBV5-1
TGCGCCAGCAGCTTGTGGGCGAACACTGAAGCTTTCTTT
CASSLWANTEAFF
>NA|NA|TRBJ1-5|TRBV5-8
TGTGCCAGCAGCCGTCAGGCGGATACGGGACAGCCCCAGCATTTT
CASSRQADTGQPQHF
>NA|NA|TRBJ1-1|TRBV14
TGTGCCAGCAGACCCCTCCTGGGACTCAAGCCCAACACTGAAGCTTTCTTT
CASRPLLGLKPNTEAFF
>NA|TRBD1|TRBJ2-2|TRBV9
TGTGCCAGCAGCGCCCGGACAGGGGGGGTCGGGGAGCTGTTTTTT
CASSARTGGVGELFF
>NA|NA|TRBJ1-2|TRBV5-1
TGCGCCAGCAGCCAGGACCAGGGAGGTAACTATGGCTACACCTTC
CASSQDQGGNYGYTF
>NA|TRBD1|TRBJ1-1|TRBV7-8
TGTGCCAGCAGCCCTTACAGGGGGCAATCGACTGAAGCTTTCTTT
CASSPYRGQSTEAFF
>NA|NA|TRBJ1-2|TRBV21-1
TGTGCCAGCAGGATCGACAGACTAGTTAACTATGGCTACACCTTC
CASRIDRLVNYGYTF
>NA|NA|TRBJ1-1|TRBV19
TGTGCCAGTAGTATCTCTGTGAGGGGGTCGGGAGCTTTCTTT
CASSISVRGSGAFF
>NA|NA|TRBJ1-2|TRBV3-1/TRBV3-2
TGTGCCAGCAGCCCCTCGACAGGAACCTCCTATGGCTACACCTTC
CASSPSTGTSYGYTF
>NA|NA|TRBJ1-3|TRBV18
TGTGCCAGCTCGCCCAATTATTTGGACGAGGGGGACACCATATATTTT
CASSPNYLDEGDTIYF
>NA|NA|TRBJ2-3|TRBV28
TGTGCCAGCAGTTTAGCGGGGGCCCGCACAGATACGCAGTATTTT
CASSLAGARTDTQYF
>NA|NA|TRBJ1-6|TRBV7-3
TGTGCCAGCAGCCGTCTCAGGGGTTCACCCCTCCACTTT
CASSRLRGSPLHF
>few|TRBD1|TRBJ2-7|TRBV30
TGTGCCTGGGGGGACAGGGAACCCTACGAGCAGTACTTC
CAWGDREPYEQYF
>NA|NA|TRBJ2-7|TRBV5-6
TGTGCCAGCAGCTTTGTCCCTAGCTCCTACGAGCAGTACTTC
CASSFVPSSYEQYF
>NA|TRBD1|TRBJ2-7|TRBV5-5
TGTGCCAGCAGCGAGACCGGGACAGGGGCCCCCTACGAGCAGTACTTC
CASSETGTGAPYEQYF
>NA|NA|TRBJ2-7|TRBV4-3
TGCGCCAGCAGTCGCGGTCCGGAGAGCGAGCAGTACTTC
CASSRGPESEQYF
>NA|NA|TRBJ1-1|TRBV18
TGTGCCAGCTGCAAAGAACAGGACGGAGAAGCTTTCTTT
CASCKEQDGEAFF
>few|TRBD2|TRBJ2-1|TRBV6-1
TGTGCCAGCAGTGAAGCGGCGGGGGGGCACAATGAGCAGTTCTTC
CASSEAAGGHNEQFF
>NA|TRBD2|TRBJ2-3|TRBV3-1/TRBV3-2
TGTGCCAGCAGCCAAGGAGGAGCGGGGTTCACAGATACGCAGTATTTT
CASSQGGAGFTDTQYF
>NA|NA|TRBJ1-2|TRBV10-3
TGTGCCATCACCCTAAAAATTAACTATGGCTACACCTTC
CAITLKINYGYTF
>NA|TRBD1|TRBJ1-5|TRBV12-5
TGTGCTAGTGGACAAGGACAGGGGACACTCAATCAGCCCCAGCATTTT
CASGQGQGTLNQPQHF
>NA|TRBD2|TRBJ2-3|TRBV7-2
TGTGCCAGCAGCTTACAGCGGGGGGCCACAGATACGCAGTATTTT
CASSLQRGATDTQYF
>NA|NA|TRBJ1-2|TRBV6-5
TGTGCCAGCACCCTACCCTGGACAGACCTTGACTACACCTTC
CASTLPWTDLDYTF
>NA|TRBD1|TRBJ1-5|TRBV4-1
TGCGCCAGCAGCCAAGAACCGGGACAGAATAATCAGCCCCAGCATTTT
CASSQEPGQNNQPQHF
>NA|NA|TRBJ2-4|TRBV5-1
TGCGCCAGCAGCCCGGGGGGCGGCGAGAACATTCAGTACTTC
CASSPGGGENIQYF
>NA|NA|TRBJ1-3|TRBV11-3
TGTGCCAGCAGCAGAGGGGGTACAGAAGGAAACACCATATATTTT
CASSRGGTEGNTIYF
>NA|TRBD1|TRBJ1-2|TRBV7-8
TGTGCCAGCAGCCTCCGGACAGGAAACTCCTTCACCTTC
CASSLRTGNSFTF